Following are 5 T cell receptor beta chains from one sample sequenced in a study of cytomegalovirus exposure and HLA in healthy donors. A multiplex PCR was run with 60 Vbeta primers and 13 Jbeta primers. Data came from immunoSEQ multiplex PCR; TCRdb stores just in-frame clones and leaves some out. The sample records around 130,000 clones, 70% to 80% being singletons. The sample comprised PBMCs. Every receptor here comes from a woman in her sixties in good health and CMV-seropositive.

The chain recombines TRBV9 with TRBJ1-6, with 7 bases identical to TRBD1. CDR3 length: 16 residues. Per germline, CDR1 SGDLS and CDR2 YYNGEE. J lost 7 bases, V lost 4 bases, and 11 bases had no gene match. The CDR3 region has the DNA TGTGCCAGCAGCTCAGGGGGGCAGGGACTGAATTCACCCCTCCACTTT. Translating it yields CASSSGGQGLNSPLHF. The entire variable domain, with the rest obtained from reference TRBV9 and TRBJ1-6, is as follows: DSGVTQTPKHLITATGQRVTLRCSPRSGDLSVYWYQQSLDQGLQFLIQYYNGEERAKGNILERFSAQQFPDLHSELNLSSLELGDSALYFCASSSGGQGLNSPLHFGNGTRLTVT.

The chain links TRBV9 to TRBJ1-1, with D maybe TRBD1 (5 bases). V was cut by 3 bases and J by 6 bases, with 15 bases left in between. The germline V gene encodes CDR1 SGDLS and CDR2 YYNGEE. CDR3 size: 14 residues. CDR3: CASSAGGVGPEAFF. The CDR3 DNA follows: TGTGCCAGCAGCGCAGGAGGGGTAGGTCCTGAAGCTTTCTTT.

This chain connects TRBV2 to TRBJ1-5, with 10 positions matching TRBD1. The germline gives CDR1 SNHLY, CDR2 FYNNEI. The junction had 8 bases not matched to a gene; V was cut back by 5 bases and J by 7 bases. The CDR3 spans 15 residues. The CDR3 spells CASSPDRGLRQPQHF. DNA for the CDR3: TGTGCCAGCAGTCCAGACAGGGGGCTTCGGCAGCCCCAGCATTTT.

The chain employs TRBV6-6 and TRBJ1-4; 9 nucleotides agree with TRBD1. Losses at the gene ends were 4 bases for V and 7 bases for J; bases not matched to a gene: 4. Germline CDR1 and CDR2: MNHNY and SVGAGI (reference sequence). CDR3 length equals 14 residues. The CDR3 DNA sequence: TGTGCCAGCAGTTGGACAGGGGCGGGTGAAAAACTGTTTTTT. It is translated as CASSWTGAGEKLFF.

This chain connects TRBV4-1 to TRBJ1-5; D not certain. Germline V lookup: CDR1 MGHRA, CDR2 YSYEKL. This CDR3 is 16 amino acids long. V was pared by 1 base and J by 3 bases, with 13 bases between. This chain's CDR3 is CASSQGARGFNQPQHF. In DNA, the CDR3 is TGCGCCAGCAGCCAAGGGGCGCGGGGATTCAATCAGCCCCAGCATTTT.